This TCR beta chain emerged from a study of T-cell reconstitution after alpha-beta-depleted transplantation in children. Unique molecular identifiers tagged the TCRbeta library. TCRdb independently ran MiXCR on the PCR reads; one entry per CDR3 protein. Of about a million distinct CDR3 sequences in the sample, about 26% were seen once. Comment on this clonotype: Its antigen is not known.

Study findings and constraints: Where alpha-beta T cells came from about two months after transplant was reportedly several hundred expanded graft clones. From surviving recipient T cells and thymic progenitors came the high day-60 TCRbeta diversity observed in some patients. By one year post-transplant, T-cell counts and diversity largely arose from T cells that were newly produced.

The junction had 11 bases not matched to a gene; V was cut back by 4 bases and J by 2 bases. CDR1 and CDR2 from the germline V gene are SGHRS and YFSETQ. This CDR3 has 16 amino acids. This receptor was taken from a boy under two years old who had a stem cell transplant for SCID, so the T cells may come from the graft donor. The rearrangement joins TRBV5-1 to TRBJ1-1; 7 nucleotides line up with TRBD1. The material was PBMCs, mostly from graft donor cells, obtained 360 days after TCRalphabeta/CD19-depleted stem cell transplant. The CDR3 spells CASSPGHRGGNTEAFF. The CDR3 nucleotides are TGCGCCAGCAGCCCTGGACACAGGGGAGGTAACACTGAAGCTTTCTTT. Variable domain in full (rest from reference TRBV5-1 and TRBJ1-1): KAGVTQTPRYLIKTRGQQVTLSCSPISGHRSVSWYQQTPGQGLQFLFEYFSETQRNKGNFPGRFSGRQFSNSRSEMNVSTLELGDSALYLCASSPGHRGGNTEAFFGQGTRLTVV.